This T cell receptor beta chain was retrieved from a study of control samples from healthy donors and cancer patients. Method: immunoSEQ multiplex PCR; TCRdb's copy keeps in-frame clones and lacks some. This sample has more than 100,000 clones, with 75% to 95% found just once. CDR1 and CDR2 from the germline V gene are SGHTA and FQGNSA. The CDR3 totals 13 residues. Trimming removed 9 bases from V and 4 bases from J; junction bases left unmatched: 5. The clonotype originates from a man younger than 30 in good health. This chain links TRBV7-2 with TRBJ2-1; TRBD1 agrees at 8 bases. Input material: blood. CDR3 DNA sequence: TGTGCCAGTCAGGGGGCCCGGTACAATGAGCAGTTCTTC. Translating it yields CASQGARYNEQFF.